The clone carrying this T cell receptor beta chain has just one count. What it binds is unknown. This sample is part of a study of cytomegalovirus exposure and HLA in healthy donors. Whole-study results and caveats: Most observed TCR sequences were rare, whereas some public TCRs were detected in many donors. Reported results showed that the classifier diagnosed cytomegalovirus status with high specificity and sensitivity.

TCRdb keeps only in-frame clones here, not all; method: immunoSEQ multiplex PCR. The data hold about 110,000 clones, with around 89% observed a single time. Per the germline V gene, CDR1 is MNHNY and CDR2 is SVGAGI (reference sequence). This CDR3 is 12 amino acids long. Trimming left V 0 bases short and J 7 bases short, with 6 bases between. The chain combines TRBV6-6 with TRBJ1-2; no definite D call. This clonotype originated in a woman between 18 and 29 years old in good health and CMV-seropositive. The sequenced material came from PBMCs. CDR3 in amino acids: CASSYSEAGYTF. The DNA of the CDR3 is TGTGCCAGCAGTTACTCCGAGGCTGGCTACACCTTC.